This record covers a single T cell receptor (beta chain). The sample is drawn from a study of prognosis after radiotherapy for stage I lung cancer. Study as a whole: Seven patients had squamous cell carcinoma and around twelve had adenocarcinoma.

Germline V gene sequence: CDR1 DFQATT, CDR2 SNEGSKA (reference sequence). This CDR3 spans 17 amino acids. Trimming removed 2 bases from V and 1 base from J; junction bases left unmatched: 7. The study amplified the TCR beta CDR3 region from genomic DNA. This amplification was carried out by two rounds of multiplex PCR. The use of primers specific to each TRBV and TRBJ gene characterized first-round PCR. TCRdb reprocessed the multiplex PCR reads with MiXCR, giving one entry per CDR3 protein. The sample records under 20,000 distinct CDR3 sequences, 55% being singletons. Sample: PBMCs, taken before or after stereotactic body radiation therapy (not recorded which). The chain joins TRBV20-1 to TRBJ2-7, with 14 bases matching TRBD2. The source is a donor aged 50 or older with non-small cell lung cancer. CDR3 sequence (DNA): TGCAGTGCTAGATCGGGACTAGCGGGAGCTGATTCCTACGAGCAGTACTTC. Amino acids: CSARSGLAGADSYEQYF.